The 30 T cell receptor beta chains below were found in one sample sequenced in a study of cytomegalovirus exposure and HLA in healthy donors (dated by TCRdb to 2017 to 2019). Library prep was done by the immunoSEQ multiplex PCR assay. The multiplex PCR relied on a mix of 60 forward primers for TCR Vbeta segments and 13 reverse primers for TCR Jbeta segments. The source is immuneACCESS, and TCRdb retained only in-frame sequences with V and J called. Part of the clones is not carried over; for the studies checked, unresolved V genes explain less than half of this, and the remainder is unexplained. The table for this sample lists 90,000 to 120,000 clones; around four fifths of them were counted only once. The biggest ten clones account for roughly 7.8% of the sample. The sequenced sample was PBMCs. These receptors were obtained from a man aged 30 to 45 in good health and CMV-seronegative.

The chain joins TRBV14 to TRBJ2-7; D not certain. V lost 0 bases to trimming and J lost 4 bases, with 13 bases between them. The CDR3 is 15 amino acids. Germline V gene data show CDR1 as SGHDN and CDR2 as FVKESK. The CDR3 nucleotides are TGTGCCAGCAGCCAAGAGGCCGCTGGAGAATACGAGCAGTACTTC. It translates to CASSQEAAGEYEQYF.

V usage is TRBV14 and J usage is TRBJ2-1, with TRBD2 matching over 7 bases. Germline CDR1 reads SGHDN; CDR2 reads FVKESK. The junction had 7 bases not matched to a gene; V was cut back by 5 bases and J by 9 bases. CDR3 length: 13 amino acids. The CDR3 spells CASSSRLAGEQFF. The CDR3 DNA sequence: TGTGCCAGCAGCTCGAGACTAGCTGGTGAGCAGTTCTTC.

The J gene is TRBJ1-2, the V gene TRBV6-1, with TRBD1 identical over 10 bases. Germline CDR1 is MNHNS and CDR2 is SASEGT. With 6 bases clipped from V and 8 bases from J, the junction kept 6 bases outside the gene matches. The CDR3 is 13 residues long. The CDR3 here is CASRGTGDGGYTF. CDR3 in DNA: TGTGCCAGCAGGGGGACAGGGGACGGCGGCTACACCTTC.

V usage is TRBV5-1 and J usage is TRBJ2-1; TRBD1 matches at 9 bases. CDR1 is SGHRS, CDR2 YFSETQ, per germline. The junction had 19 bases not matched to a gene; V was cut back by 3 bases and J by 0 bases. This CDR3 has 21 amino acids. The CDR3 loop reads CASSYRTGVTHRGSSYNEQFF. The DNA of the CDR3 is TGCGCCAGCAGCTACCGGACAGGGGTGACCCATAGGGGTAGCTCCTACAATGAGCAGTTCTTC.

A few counts support this clone. The chain uses TRBV9 and TRBJ2-3, with D possibly being TRBD1 (6 bases). The CDR3 has 17 amino acids. With 0 bases removed from V and 1 base from J, the gap between germline ends came to 15 bases. The germline CDR1 and CDR2 sequences are SGDLS and YYNGEE. The CDR3 DNA follows: TGTGCCAGCAGCGTAGCTGGGGGCGCAGGGGGCACAGATACGCAGTATTTT. This encodes CASSVAGGAGGTDTQYF.

The chain recombines TRBV4-1 with TRBJ1-2, with D uncertain. V was cut by 0 bases and J by 2 bases, with 16 bases left in between. The CDR3 has 17 amino acids. CDR1 and CDR2 from the germline V gene are MGHRA and YSYEKL. CDR3 sequence reads: CASSQDIFRGQNYGYTF. In DNA, the CDR3 is TGCGCCAGCAGCCAAGATATTTTTCGAGGGCAGAACTATGGCTACACCTTC.

The genes are TRBV6-5 and TRBJ1-1; unclear D gene. Germline lookup yields CDR1 MNHEY and CDR2 SVGAGI. The CDR3 loop spans 14 amino acids. The ends were cut back, 6 bases at V and 3 bases at J, with 14 bases in the middle. The CDR3 protein is CASSAITAYTEAFF. The CDR3 DNA is TGTGCCAGCAGCGCAATCACAGCATACACTGAAGCTTTCTTT.

The chain is built from TRBV5-1 and TRBJ2-3; D gene unclear. This CDR3 has 14 residues. Germline CDR1 reads SGHRS; CDR2 reads YFSETQ. V gave up 0 bases and J gave up 0 bases, with 5 bases separating them. CDR3 DNA: TGCGCCAGCAGCTTGGTCGGTAGCACAGATACGCAGTATTTT. Amino acid sequence: CASSLVGSTDTQYF.

The chain links TRBV5-1 to TRBJ2-1, with 9 bases matching TRBD1. The junction had 14 bases not matched to a gene; V was cut back by 0 bases and J by 7 bases. CDR3 size: 18 residues. From germline, CDR1 is SGHRS and CDR2 YFSETQ. The CDR3 DNA reads TGCGCCAGCAGCTTGGCCACTCAGGGACAGGGTATGGATAATGAGCAGTTCTTC. Protein: CASSLATQGQGMDNEQFF.

The chain has TRBV10-3 and TRBJ1-2; 10 bases map to TRBD1. The CDR3 is 14 residues long. J gave up 4 bases and V 4 bases, and 3 bases lay outside the gene matches. Per the germline V gene, CDR1 is ENHRY and CDR2 is SYGVKD. DNA of the CDR3: TGTGCCATCAGTGGGGGACAGGGGCCCTATGGCTACACCTTC. It encodes CAISGGQGPYGYTF.

This chain joins TRBV4-2 and TRBJ2-5, with TRBD1 matching over 10 bases. The J call may be in error: the DNA end matches TRBJ2-7 better. The germline V gene encodes CDR1 LGHNA and CDR2 YNFKEQ. There are 14 residues in the CDR3. This chain's CDR3 is CASSQETGGSEQYF. The CDR3 coding sequence is TGTGCCAGCAGCCAAGAGACAGGGGGCTCCGAGCAGTACTTC.

The J gene is TRBJ2-1, the V gene TRBV2, with TRBD1 identical over 7 bases. Germline V lookup: CDR1 SNHLY, CDR2 FYNNEI. The CDR3 runs to 15 residues. Trimming cost V 5 bases and J 2 bases; bases outside gene matches: 6. The CDR3 loop is CASSKWDRTYNEQFF. The CDR3 DNA reads as TGTGCCAGCAGTAAATGGGACAGAACCTACAATGAGCAGTTCTTC.

This rearrangement joins TRBV10-3 to TRBJ2-7; a weak D match, TRBD2 (5 bases). CDR1 is ENHRY, CDR2 SYGVKD, per germline. The CDR3 sequence is 13 residues long. With 3 bases removed from V and 10 bases from J, the gap between germline ends came to 16 bases. The DNA for the CDR3 is TGTGCCATCAGTGACACTAGTGCTTCGGGTCAGTACTTC. Translating gives CAISDTSASGQYF.

The V gene is TRBV5-1, the J gene TRBJ1-2; TRBD1 aligns across 7 bases. CDR3 size: 14 residues. The junction had 7 bases not matched to a gene; V was cut back by 4 bases and J by 4 bases. Germline lookup yields CDR1 SGHRS and CDR2 YFSETQ. In DNA form, the CDR3 reads TGCGCCAGCAGCACGGGACAGATTCCCTATGGCTACACCTTC. As protein: CASSTGQIPYGYTF.

CDR3 sequence: CASKQGRTDTQYF. The CDR3 DNA sequence: TGTGCCAGCAAACAGGGGAGGACAGATACGCAGTATTTT. V usage is TRBV6-1 and J usage is TRBJ2-3, with D possibly being TRBD1 (7 bases). The CDR3 loop spans 13 amino acids. Trimming took 7 bases from V and 3 from J, leaving 11 bases between them. Germline lookup yields CDR1 MNHNS and CDR2 SASEGT.

This clone came up a few times. The chain recombines TRBV2 with TRBJ2-2; 7 positions match TRBD1. This CDR3 has 15 amino acids. The germline CDR1 and CDR2 sequences are SNHLY and FYNNEI. J gave up 7 bases and V 7 bases, and 12 bases lay outside the gene matches. The CDR3 DNA reads TGTGCCAGCACCGTGGGAAGGGGGCGGAACGGGGAGCTGTTTTTT. It translates to CASTVGRGRNGELFF.

V and J are TRBV5-1 and TRBJ2-7; the D gene is possibly TRBD1 (5 bases). This CDR3 has 13 residues. Trimming pared 6 bases from V and 3 bases from J, leaving 13 bases between. Germline V gene data show CDR1 as SGHRS and CDR2 as YFSETQ. In nucleotides, the CDR3 is TGCGCCAGCAACCCGTCCCAGGGCTACGAGCAGTACTTC. Protein: CASNPSQGYEQYF.

The rearrangement links TRBV6-5 to TRBJ2-1; 9 bases are shared with TRBD2. This CDR3 comprises 16 residues. V shed 2 bases, J shed 9 bases, and the junction held 11 bases outside the gene matches. Germline-derived CDR1 and CDR2 are MNHEY and SVGAGI. The CDR3 sequence is CASSYPSGGRVGEQFF. For the CDR3, the DNA is TGTGCCAGCAGTTACCCAAGCGGGGGGAGGGTCGGTGAGCAGTTCTTC.

CDR3 loop: CASSLRQDTEAFF. The CDR3 DNA sequence: TGTGCCAGCAGCCTACGACAGGACACTGAAGCTTTCTTT. The V gene is TRBV7-9, the J gene TRBJ1-1; TRBD1 might be the D (6 bases). Trimming shortened V by 5 bases and J by 3 bases, and 10 bases separated the two germline ends. Germline lookup yields CDR1 SEHNR and CDR2 FQNEAQ (reference sequence). This CDR3 has 13 amino acids.

This clone was counted only a few times. The chain joins TRBV6-1 to TRBJ2-3, with D maybe TRBD1 (5 bases). CDR3 size: 15 residues. V lost 3 bases and J 0 bases, leaving 10 bases between the germline ends. In germline, CDR1 is MNHNS, CDR2 SASEGT. CDR3 bases: TGTGCCAGCAGTGATCAAGGGGTCAGCACAGATACGCAGTATTTT. Its protein is CASSDQGVSTDTQYF.

The chain employs TRBV6-1 and TRBJ1-6, with a possible D match to TRBD1 (6 bases). The CDR3 has 15 amino acids. CDR1 MNHNS and CDR2 SASEGT come from the germline V gene. V gave up 1 base and J gave up 10 bases, with 14 bases separating them. This chain's CDR3 is CASSEEGGGGSPLHF. In DNA form, the CDR3 reads TGTGCCAGCAGTGAAGAGGGGGGGGGCGGGTCACCCCTCCACTTT.

The chain is built from TRBV30 and TRBJ2-5, with 8 bases matching TRBD2. This CDR3 region has 14 residues. The trim removed 4 bases at V and 2 bases at J, leaving 6 bases unmatched. The V gene's germline CDR1 is GTSNPN and CDR2 SVGIG (reference sequence). The CDR3 region is CAWTTGGPQETQYF. The CDR3 DNA reads as TGTGCCTGGACTACGGGGGGGCCACAAGAGACCCAGTACTTC.

This clone was detected only a few times. This chain links TRBV5-6 with TRBJ2-1, with D unclear. This CDR3 comprises 13 residues. V lost 4 bases, J lost 9 bases, and 14 bases lay in between. CDR1 and CDR2 (germline): SGHDT, YYEEEE. CDR3 region: CASSPVLVGEQFF. The CDR3 DNA is TGTGCCAGCAGCCCCGTCCTGGTCGGTGAGCAGTTCTTC. Complete variable domain (other parts from reference TRBV5-6 and TRBJ2-1): DAGVTQSPTHLIKTRGQQVTLRCSPKSGHDTVSWYQQALGQGPQFIFQYYEEEERQRGNFPDRFSGHQFPNYSSELNVNALLLGDSALYLCASSPVLVGEQFFGPGTRLTVL.

The gene calls are TRBV5-1 and TRBJ2-3; a possible D gene is TRBD2 (6 bases). The germline V gene has CDR1 SGHRS and CDR2 YFSETQ. The CDR3 is made up of 16 amino acids. Trimming cost V 0 bases and J 0 bases, with 11 bases left between them. This CDR3 is CASSLALAPSTDTQYF. In DNA, the CDR3 is TGCGCCAGCAGCTTGGCCCTAGCGCCGAGCACAGATACGCAGTATTTT.

The chain links TRBV18 to TRBJ2-7; 10 bases align to TRBD2. V gave up 3 bases and J gave up 2 bases; unmatched junction bases: 1. The CDR3 is 14 residues long. The germline V gene has CDR1 KGHSH and CDR2 LQKENI. The CDR3 protein is CASSPSGGAYEQYF. The CDR3 DNA is TGTGCCAGCTCACCGAGCGGGGGGGCCTACGAGCAGTACTTC.

V gene TRBV6-6 combines with J gene TRBJ2-7, with a weak D call TRBD1 (6 bases). The CDR3 loop spans 13 amino acids. The V end was cut by 0 bases, the J end by 7 bases, with 10 bases between. CDR1 and CDR2 from the germline V gene are MNHNY and SVGAGI (reference sequence). The CDR3 loop reads CASSYSDSQEQYF. The CDR3 region has the DNA TGTGCCAGCAGTTACTCGGACAGTCAGGAGCAGTACTTC.

V usage is TRBV5-6 and J usage is TRBJ1-4; TRBD1 matches 7 bases. The trim removed 3 bases at V and 4 bases at J, leaving 6 bases unmatched. Germline V gene sequence: CDR1 SGHDT, CDR2 YYEEEE. The CDR3 runs to 15 residues. CDR3 residues: CASSSPGTVNEKLFF. The CDR3 nucleotides read TGTGCCAGCAGCTCCCCCGGGACAGTTAATGAAAAACTGTTTTTT. Filled out from reference TRBV5-6 and TRBJ1-4, the complete variable domain reads DAGVTQSPTHLIKTRGQQVTLRCSPKSGHDTVSWYQQALGQGPQFIFQYYEEEERQRGNFPDRFSGHQFPNYSSELNVNALLLGDSALYLCASSSPGTVNEKLFFGSGTQLSVL.

This clone was counted a few times. The gene calls are TRBV30 and TRBJ2-7, with D uncertain. The CDR3 spans 14 residues. CDR1 is GTSNPN and CDR2 is SVGIG in the germline V gene (reference sequence). The CDR3 loop reads CFFFKQKAAYEQYF. CDR3 sequence (DNA): TGTTTTTTTTTCAAGCAGAAGGCGGCATACGAGCAGTACTTC.

This CDR3 reads CAAGYEGTMNTEAFF. The CDR3, as DNA: TGTGCCGCTGGTTACGAGGGAACAATGAACACTGAAGCTTTCTTT. J is TRBJ1-1 and V is TRBV6-1; D unclear. Germline V gene lookup returns CDR1 MNHNS and CDR2 SASEGT. The CDR3 is 15 residues long. V gave up 11 bases and J gave up 0 bases, with 19 bases separating them.

The chain has TRBV10-3 and TRBJ2-5; no definite D call. Germline V gene data show CDR1 as ENHRY and CDR2 as SYGVKD. Deletions cut 4 bases from V and 5 bases from J, with 11 bases between. The CDR3 is made up of 13 amino acids. CDR3 DNA: TGTGCCATCAGTGGGTCTAGTCTGGAGACCCAGTACTTC. The encoded protein is CAISGSSLETQYF.